The next 19 T cell receptor beta chains were all read from a single sample in a study of shared clonotypes between healthy human individuals. Assay used: immunoSEQ multiplex PCR; TCRdb lists only in-frame clones, some missing. The sample has roughly 500,000 clones, roughly 80% seen once. The sequenced sample was PBMCs. The receptor source for this set is a woman in her thirties or forties in good health. Some clones in this sample may be carry-over from other donors' samples.

The V call is TRBV2, the J call TRBJ2-5; D is possibly TRBD2 (6 bases). V lost 0 bases to trimming and J lost 7 bases, with 15 bases between them. Germline V lookup: CDR1 SNHLY, CDR2 FYNNEI. The CDR3 is made up of 15 amino acids. Written as DNA, the CDR3 is TGTGCCAGCAGTGAAGCGATTAGCGGCATCGCGACCCAGTACTTC. Translating gives CASSEAISGIATQYF.

CDR3 sequence reads: CASSKDRDPYEQYF. DNA for the CDR3: TGTGCCAGTAGTAAAGACAGGGACCCCTACGAGCAGTACTTC. V and J are TRBV19 and TRBJ2-7; 7 bases are a match to TRBD1. The CDR3 runs 14 residues. Germline-derived CDR1 and CDR2 are LNHDA and SQIVND (reference sequence). J was trimmed by 2 bases and V by 4 bases; bases with no gene match: 5.

The chain is built from TRBV6-1 and TRBJ2-6, with 8 positions matching TRBD2. Germline CDR1 MNHNS, CDR2 SASEGT. This CDR3 comprises 15 residues. Trimming took 8 bases from V and 2 from J; bases not matched to a gene: 5. The CDR3 protein is CASAAGAAGANVLTF. CDR3 nucleotide sequence: TGTGCCAGCGCAGCGGGAGCTGCTGGGGCCAACGTCCTGACTTTC.

Points on this clone: This likely traces to a read error, being one base from a far larger clone. This chain links TRBV28 with TRBJ1-1; no definite D call. Trimming took 11 bases from V and 0 from J, leaving 10 bases between them. CDR1 and CDR2 (germline): MDHEN, SYDVKM. This CDR3 comprises 12 residues. This chain's CDR3 is CAVVQLNTEAFF. The CDR3, as DNA: TGTGCCGTGGTACAACTGAACACTGAAGCTTTCTTT.

The chain couples TRBV11-2 to TRBJ1-4, with 7 bases identical to TRBD1. V lost 3 bases and J lost 8; bases outside the gene matches: 3. Per the germline V gene, CDR1 is SGHAT and CDR2 is FQNNGV. The CDR3 sequence is 13 residues long. The CDR3 sequence is CASSFQGGEKLFF. CDR3 DNA sequence: TGTGCCAGCAGCTTCCAGGGGGGAGAAAAACTGTTTTTT.

The chain uses TRBV11-1 and TRBJ2-1; the match to TRBD1 covers 8 bases. After removal of 3 bases from V and 3 bases from J, the junction contained 4 bases not matched to a gene. CDR1 SGHAT and CDR2 FQDESV come from the germline V gene (reference sequence). The CDR3 length is 15 residues. The CDR3 loop reads CASSLRQGFYNEQFF. In nucleotides, the CDR3 is TGTGCCAGCAGCTTGAGACAGGGGTTCTACAATGAGCAGTTCTTC.

This chain connects TRBV28 to TRBJ2-1, with D perhaps assigned TRBD1 or TRBD2 (5 bases each). The CDR3 covers 12 residues. V lost 8 bases to trimming and J lost 6 bases, with 11 bases between them. The germline V gene encodes CDR1 MDHEN and CDR2 SYDVKM. The CDR3, as DNA: TGTGCCAGCCAATGGGGGACCAATGAGCAGTTCTTC. Translating it yields CASQWGTNEQFF.

Comments on this clone: A much larger clone is a single base away; this may be a read error. CDR3 DNA: TGTGCCAGCAGCCTAGGACAGTATAATTCACCCCTCCACTTT. It specifies CASSLGQYNSPLHF. This chain joins TRBV9 and TRBJ1-6; a possible D gene is TRBD1 (6 bases). CDR1 SGDLS and CDR2 YYNGEE come from the germline V gene. V lost 4 bases and J 4 bases, leaving 9 bases between the germline ends. The length of the CDR3 is 14 residues.

The J gene is TRBJ2-1, the V gene TRBV5-1, with D hard to call. V was trimmed by 0 bases and J by 1 base, leaving 8 bases between them. Germline values: CDR1 SGHRS, CDR2 YFSETQ. The CDR3 covers 15 residues. CDR3 DNA sequence: TGCGCCAGCAGCTTGGAGCCTTTTTCCTACAATGAGCAGTTCTTC. Translation gives CASSLEPFSYNEQFF.

As concerns this clone: This likely came from a read error, as a far larger clone is one base away. Other DNA sequences in this sample translate to the same CDR3. V usage is TRBV6-5 and J usage is TRBJ2-1, with 11 bases lining up with TRBD2. The CDR3 length is 15 residues. Germline CDR1 reads MNHEY; CDR2 reads SVGAGI. The CDR3 bases are TGTGCCAGCAGTCAGACTAGCGGGACGTACAACGAGCAGTTCTTC. Translation gives CASSQTSGTYNEQFF.

The rearrangement uses TRBV25-1 and TRBJ1-3, with TRBD1 identical over 7 bases. The germline CDR1 and CDR2 sequences are MGHDK and SYGVNS. V dropped 4 bases and J dropped 4; count of bases not matched to a gene: 10. The CDR3 extends over 16 amino acids. The CDR3 region is CASSGVNRGLGNTIYF. CDR3 nucleotides: TGTGCCAGCAGTGGGGTAAACAGGGGATTAGGAAACACCATATATTTT.

The CDR3 DNA is TGTGCCGGCGAAGGACTTGTGAATGAGCAGTTCTTC. This gives the protein CAGEGLVNEQFF. The gene calls are TRBV27 and TRBJ2-1; maybe TRBD2 (5 bases). Germline CDR1 is MNHEY and CDR2 is SMNVEV (reference sequence). The CDR3 runs 12 residues. V shed 11 bases and J shed 7 bases, with 15 bases lying between them.

As to this clone: This likely came from a read error, as a far larger clone is one base away. The chain carries TRBV30 and TRBJ2-5; D is perhaps TRBD1 or TRBD2 (5 bases each). The CDR3 has 16 residues. Looked up from germline, CDR1 is GTSNPN and CDR2 is SVGIG (reference sequence). V was pared by 5 bases and J by 4 bases, with 23 bases between. The CDR3 nucleotides are TGTGCCTGGGCTCTTGATAGGGGAGCTATTGGAGAGACCCAGTACTTC. This gives the protein CAWALDRGAIGETQYF.

The chain is built from TRBV28 and TRBJ1-2; 8 bases map to TRBD1. CDR3 size: 16 residues. V shed 5 bases, J shed 2 bases, and the junction held 10 bases outside the gene matches. The germline gives CDR1 MDHEN, CDR2 SYDVKM. The CDR3 is CASSRLGDRKNYGYTF. CDR3 coding DNA: TGTGCCAGCAGTCGACTGGGGGACAGGAAAAACTATGGCTACACCTTC.

J is TRBJ1-1 and V is TRBV18; D is perhaps TRBD1 (5 bases). The CDR3 runs 14 residues. In germline, CDR1 is KGHSH, CDR2 LQKENI. V shed 8 bases and J shed 1 base, with 14 bases lying between them. CDR3 DNA: TGTGCCAGCACCGCCGGGGGGAAGAACACTGAAGCTTTCTTT. It is translated as CASTAGGKNTEAFF. The whole variable domain, filled in from reference TRBV18 and TRBJ1-1, reads NAGVMQNPRHLVRRRGQEARLRCSPMKGHSHVYWYRQLPEEGLKFMVYLQKENIIDESGMPKERFSAEFPKEGPSILRIQQVVRGDSAAYFCASTAGGKNTEAFFGQGTRLTVV.

As for this clone: This likely reflects a read error, since a far larger clone is one base away. Other nucleotide sequences from this sample produce the same CDR3. The gene calls are TRBV5-1 and TRBJ2-7; no firm D call. CDR1 SGHRS and CDR2 YFSETQ come from the germline V gene. This CDR3 comprises 14 residues. Here the CDR3 reads CASSLASVRSEQYF. CDR3 coding DNA: TGCGCCAGCAGCTTGGCCAGTGTTAGGTCCGAGCAGTACTTT.

The rearrangement joins TRBV7-3 to TRBJ2-5; D is unclear. The V end lost 1 base, the J end lost 2 bases, and 8 bases lay between the germline ends. CDR3 length equals 14 residues. The germline CDR1 and CDR2 sequences are SGHTA and FQGTGA. This CDR3 is CASSLMAPQETQYF. CDR3 sequence (DNA): TGTGCCAGCAGCTTAATGGCACCACAAGAGACCCAGTACTTC.

A word on this clone: The sample carries other DNA sequences with the same CDR3. This chain joins TRBV2 and TRBJ2-1, with no clear D. V lost 3 bases and J 10 bases, leaving 7 bases between the germline ends. CDR3 length: 11 amino acids. Germline values: CDR1 SNHLY, CDR2 FYNNEI. CDR3 DNA sequence: TGTGCCAGCAGTGAGCGCGGCGAGCAGTTCTTC. Translation: CASSERGEQFF.

Only a few counts were recorded for this clone. This rearrangement joins TRBV7-9 to TRBJ1-2, with TRBD1 as a possible D gene (6 bases). The germline V gene encodes CDR1 SEHNR and CDR2 FQNEAQ (reference sequence). The length of the CDR3 is 14 residues. Trimming stripped 5 bases from V and 5 bases from J, with 15 bases between. As DNA, the CDR3 is TGTGCCAGCAGCCCTGGGGGGGCGTGGTATGGCTACACCTTC. It is translated as CASSPGGAWYGYTF.